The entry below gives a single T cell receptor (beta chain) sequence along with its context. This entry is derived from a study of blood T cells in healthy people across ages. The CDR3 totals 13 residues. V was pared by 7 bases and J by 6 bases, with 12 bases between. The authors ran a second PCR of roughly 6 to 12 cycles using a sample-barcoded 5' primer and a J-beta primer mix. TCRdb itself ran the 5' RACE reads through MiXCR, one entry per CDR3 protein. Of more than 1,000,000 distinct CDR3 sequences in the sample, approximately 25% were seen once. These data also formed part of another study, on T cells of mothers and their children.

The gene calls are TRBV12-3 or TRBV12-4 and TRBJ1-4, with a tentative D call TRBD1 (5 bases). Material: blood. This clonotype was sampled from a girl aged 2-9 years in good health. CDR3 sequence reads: CASTQWGDEKLFF. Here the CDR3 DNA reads TGTGCCAGCACCCAATGGGGGGATGAAAAACTGTTTTTT.